The present T cell receptor (beta chain) was sequenced within a study of T cell responses to AZD1222 COVID-19 vaccine. Study context: Second-dose intervals near 4 or 12 weeks were combined. Whole-study results and caveats: Once two AZD1222 doses were given, Spike-specific TCR breadth and depth went up. Among the donors, most were white British and more were female, and clonal diversity was possibly underestimated. Close to half of all spike-specific TCRs reportedly target regions of the variants that are unmutated.

The V and J ends lost 3 bases and 6 bases, in that order; junction bases with no gene match: 5. This CDR3 has 13 residues. Germline V CDR1 and CDR2: SGHTA, FQGTGA. Using immunoSEQ multiplex PCR, the repertoire was profiled, and TCRdb retains in-frame clones only, with some absent. The sample records 45,000 or so clones, about 83% being singletons. Comments on this clone: Its specificity is unknown.

This specimen was peripheral blood, taken on day 0 of AZD1222 vaccination. This sequence was found in an adult in good health. The genes are TRBV7-3 and TRBJ2-7; TRBD1 matches at 7 bases. In DNA, the CDR3 is TGTGCCAGCAGCTTTGACAGGGCGGGCGAGCAGTACTTC. Translated, it gives CASSFDRAGEQYF.